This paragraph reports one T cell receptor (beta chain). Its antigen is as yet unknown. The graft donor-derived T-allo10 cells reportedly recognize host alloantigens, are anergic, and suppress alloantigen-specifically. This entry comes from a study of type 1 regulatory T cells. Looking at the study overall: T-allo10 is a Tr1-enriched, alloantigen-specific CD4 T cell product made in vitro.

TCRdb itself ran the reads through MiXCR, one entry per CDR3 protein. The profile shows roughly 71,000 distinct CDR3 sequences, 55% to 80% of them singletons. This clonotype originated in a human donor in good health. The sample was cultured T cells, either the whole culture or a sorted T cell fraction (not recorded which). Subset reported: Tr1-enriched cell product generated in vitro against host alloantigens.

CDR3 bases: TGTGCCAGCAGCTCGGCTAGCGGGAGGGTCTACGAGCAGTACTTC. It encodes CASSSASGRVYEQYF. The V call is TRBV7-8, the J call TRBJ2-7; 12 bases line up with TRBD2. The CDR3 sequence is 15 residues long. Germline assignment: CDR1 SGHVS and CDR2 FQNEAQ. The junction had 4 bases not matched to a gene; V was cut back by 4 bases and J by 3 bases.